This T cell receptor beta chain was obtained from a study of control samples from healthy donors and cancer patients. Data came from immunoSEQ multiplex PCR; TCRdb stores just in-frame clones and leaves some out. The repertoire holds just over 50,000 clones, approximately 91% seen once, with roughly 42% in the top ten. CDR3 length: 15 residues. Trimming shortened V by 4 bases and J by 1 base, and 13 bases separated the two germline ends. Germline V gene sequence: CDR1 SGHRS, CDR2 YFSETQ. This clone showed up just once. The sequence came from a man aged 50 to 59 with head and neck cancer. Input material: PBMCs. The gene calls are TRBV5-1 and TRBJ2-3, with D possibly being TRBD1 (6 bases). As DNA, the CDR3 is TGCGCCAGCAGCGTGGCAGGGGTTGGCACAGATACGCAGTATTTT. Its translation: CASSVAGVGTDTQYF. Using reference TRBV5-1 and TRBJ2-3 for the parts outside the CDR3, the full variable domain is KAGVTQTPRYLIKTRGQQVTLSCSPISGHRSVSWYQQTPGQGLQFLFEYFSETQRNKGNFPGRFSGRQFSNSRSEMNVSTLELGDSALYLCASSVAGVGTDTQYFGPGTRLTVL.